These T cell receptor beta chains were read from a single sample in a study of shared clonotypes between healthy human individuals. Profiled with immunoSEQ multiplex PCR; TCRdb holds only in-frame clones, not every one. The data contain 2.5 million or so clones, about 92% of them singletons. The specimen sequenced was naive CD4+ T cells sorted from blood. These receptors were taken from a man aged 18 to 35 in good health. Both conserved end residues are part of each CDR3. The D gene is left open where the match is weak. For some rows the clone size is stated as once, few or many, or as a class when expanded; others skip it.

v_call	d_call	clone_size	j_call	cdr3_nt	cdr3_aa
TRBV5-4	-	-	TRBJ1-2	TGTGCCAGCAGCTTGAGTACTACAGCTCCGGGCGGCTACACCTTC	CASSLSTTAPGGYTF
TRBV21-1	-	-	TRBJ1-1	TGTGCCAGCAGCAAAGAACTTGGGAACACTGAAGCTTTCTTT	CASSKELGNTEAFF
TRBV10-3	-	-	TRBJ1-6	TGTGCCATCAGTGACAGAATGGATAATTCACCCCTCCACTTT	CAISDRMDNSPLHF
TRBV7-2	-	-	TRBJ1-6	TGTGCCAGCAGCTTAGCGACCATTGGGACACCCCTCCACTTT	CASSLATIGTPLHF
TRBV2	-	-	TRBJ1-1	TGTGCCAGCGGCTGGGGGGCAGGGTCTGAAGCTTTCTTT	CASGWGAGSEAFF
TRBV5-4	-	-	TRBJ1-1	TGTGCCAGCAGCTTCGACCAGGGTGGACGAGCTTTCTTT	CASSFDQGGRAFF
TRBV5-4	-	-	TRBJ2-5	TGTGCCAGCAGCCGGGGGGACAGTCAAGAGACCCAGTACTTC	CASSRGDSQETQYF
TRBV6-5	-	-	TRBJ2-6	TGTGCCAGCAGTTACTCGAGGGGTCTTGGGGCCAACGTCCTGACTTTC	CASSYSRGLGANVLTF
TRBV18	TRBD2	-	TRBJ2-2	TGTGCCAGCTCACCTGATCTAGCGGGAGGGCCGGACACCGGGGAGCTGTTTTTT	CASSPDLAGGPDTGELFF
TRBV10-3	-	-	TRBJ1-1	TGTGCCATCAGGACCGAGACAGGCTACACTGAAGCTTTCTTT	CAIRTETGYTEAFF
TRBV20-1	-	-	TRBJ1-2	TGCAGTGCCACCCCGGGCCATGGCTACACCTTC	CSATPGHGYTF
TRBV5-1	TRBD1	-	TRBJ2-7	TGCGCCAGCAGCATGGGACAGGGGGTCTCCTACGAGCAGTACTTC	CASSMGQGVSYEQYF
TRBV27	-	-	TRBJ1-1	TGTGCCAGCACCATATGGGGGGGCGTAAGCACTGAAGCTTTCTTT	CASTIWGGVSTEAFF
TRBV29-1	-	few	TRBJ1-1	TGCAGCGCCGGCCCAGGGATGAACACTGAAGCTTTCTTT	CSAGPGMNTEAFF
TRBV6-5	TRBD2	-	TRBJ2-5	TGTGCCGGGGGAGCGGGGGAGACCCAGTACTTC	CAGGAGETQYF
TRBV13	-	few	TRBJ1-5	TGTGCCAGCAGCCGGACGCTAAATCAGCCCCAGCATTTT	CASSRTLNQPQHF
TRBV19	-	once	TRBJ1-5	TGTGCCAGTAGTAATAGAGGACCTACAGGGAAGGGCTACAATCAGCCCCAGCATTTT	CASSNRGPTGKGYNQPQHF
TRBV9	TRBD1	-	TRBJ1-3	TGTGCCAGCAGCGAACGGACAGGGGGAAACACCATATATTTT	CASSERTGGNTIYF
TRBV9	-	-	TRBJ1-1	TGTGCCAGCAGCGTAGAAGGCAGGGTGCGGGGCACTGAAGCTTTCTTT	CASSVEGRVRGTEAFF
TRBV29-1	TRBD1	-	TRBJ2-1	TGCAGCGTCGGGACAGGGTTCAACAATGAGCAGTTCTTC	CSVGTGFNNEQFF
TRBV6-6	-	-	TRBJ1-4	TGTGCCAGCAGTTACTCGCAGGGCGAAAAACTGTTTTTT	CASSYSQGEKLFF
TRBV14	TRBD1	-	TRBJ2-1	TGTGCCAGCAGCCAAGATAGGCCCGGGACAGTCCTCTTC	CASSQDRPGTVLF
TRBV27	-	-	TRBJ2-5	TGTGCCAGCAGTTTAAACGGTCAAGAGACCCAGTACTTC	CASSLNGQETQYF
TRBV6-1	TRBD1	-	TRBJ2-7	TGTGCCAGCAGCGGACAGGGGGTTCCCTACGAGCAGTACTTC	CASSGQGVPYEQYF
TRBV30	-	-	TRBJ2-7	TGTGCCTGGGAGGGATCCTACGAGCAGTACTTC	CAWEGSYEQYF
TRBV2	TRBD2	-	TRBJ2-5	TGTGCCAGCAGTGGGGAGACTAGCGCTGAGACCCAGTACTTC	CASSGETSAETQYF